This is a list of T cell receptor beta chains from one sample in a study of blood T cell repertoires in COVID-19. Profiling relied on immunoSEQ multiplex PCR, and the TCRdb table lists in-frame clones only, not all of them. The table includes 100,000 or so clones, approximately 70% detected once. Sample: peripheral blood. Receptors originate from a man older than 75 with acute or convalescent COVID-19. The CDR3 runs from the conserved cysteine through the conserved F or W. A D gene is named only where the DNA matches it firmly. Not every row has a clone size; where given, it reads once, few, many or a size class.

v_gene: TRBV6-5; d_gene: TRBD2; abundance: NA; j_gene: TRBJ2-1; CDR3aa: CARTHSGRYNEQFF; CDR3nt: TGTGCCAGGACCCATAGCGGGAGGTACAATGAGCAGTTCTTC
v_gene: TRBV6-5; d_gene: NA; abundance: NA; j_gene: TRBJ1-4; CDR3aa: CASSYSSSNEKLFF; CDR3nt: TGTGCCAGCAGTTACTCCTCGTCCAATGAAAAACTGTTTTTT
v_gene: TRBV6-5; d_gene: NA; abundance: NA; j_gene: TRBJ1-3; CDR3aa: CASSYVRPDSGNTIYF; CDR3nt: TGTGCCAGCAGTTACGTGCGGCCGGACTCTGGAAACACCATATATTTT
v_gene: TRBV6-2/TRBV6-3; d_gene: NA; abundance: NA; j_gene: TRBJ1-5; CDR3aa: CASSWSGVSNQPQHF; CDR3nt: TGTGCCAGCAGTTGGAGCGGGGTTAGCAATCAGCCCCAGCATTTT
v_gene: TRBV19; d_gene: NA; abundance: NA; j_gene: TRBJ2-7; CDR3aa: CASSIVGGSNEQYF; CDR3nt: TGTGCCAGTAGTATAGTTGGAGGGAGCAACGAGCAGTACTTC
v_gene: TRBV7-3; d_gene: TRBD2; abundance: NA; j_gene: TRBJ2-1; CDR3aa: CASSPAGGRAYNEQFF; CDR3nt: TGTGCCAGCAGCCCCGCGGGCGGGAGGGCCTACAATGAGCAGTTCTTC
v_gene: TRBV7-8; d_gene: TRBD1; abundance: once; j_gene: TRBJ2-5; CDR3aa: CASSRDRGLEETQYF; CDR3nt: TGTGCCAGCAGCCGGGACAGGGGGCTTGAGGAGACCCAGTACTTC
v_gene: TRBV5-6; d_gene: NA; abundance: NA; j_gene: TRBJ2-2; CDR3aa: CASSPGSGRNTGELFF; CDR3nt: TGTGCCAGCAGCCCCGGCTCTGGGAGAAACACCGGGGAGCTGTTTTTT
v_gene: TRBV5-6; d_gene: NA; abundance: once; j_gene: TRBJ2-7; CDR3aa: CASSLVGAPAGQYF; CDR3nt: TGTGCCAGCAGCTTGGTGGGGGCGCCGGCCGGGCAGTACTTC
v_gene: TRBV28; d_gene: NA; abundance: NA; j_gene: TRBJ1-6; CDR3aa: CASTQLGQSDSPLHF; CDR3nt: TGTGCCAGCACCCAGCTCGGACAGTCGGATTCACCCCTCCACTTT
v_gene: TRBV4-3; d_gene: TRBD2; abundance: few; j_gene: TRBJ2-5; CDR3aa: CASSPTSGSVAQYF; CDR3nt: TGCGCCAGCAGCCCGACTAGCGGGAGTGTGGCCCAGTACTTC
v_gene: TRBV12-3/TRBV12-4; d_gene: NA; abundance: NA; j_gene: TRBJ1-4; CDR3aa: CASSSGTVVFF; CDR3nt: TGTGCCAGCAGTTCCGGGACTGTGGTGTTTTTT
v_gene: TRBV3-1/TRBV3-2; d_gene: NA; abundance: few; j_gene: TRBJ1-5; CDR3aa: CASSPAGPNQPQHF; CDR3nt: TGTGCCAGCAGCCCGGCGGGACCCAATCAGCCCCAGCATTTT
v_gene: TRBV20-1; d_gene: NA; abundance: NA; j_gene: TRBJ2-5; CDR3aa: CSARAPGHSQETQYF; CDR3nt: TGCAGTGCTCGTGCGCCCGGTCATTCACAAGAGACCCAGTACTTC
v_gene: TRBV27; d_gene: NA; abundance: NA; j_gene: TRBJ2-3; CDR3aa: CASSLRVRGSQVDTQYF; CDR3nt: TGTGCCAGCAGTTTAAGGGTCAGGGGCTCCCAAGTGGATACGCAGTATTTT
v_gene: TRBV7-2; d_gene: NA; abundance: NA; j_gene: TRBJ1-3; CDR3aa: CASSLAYFGQTGNTIYF; CDR3nt: TGTGCCAGCAGCTTAGCTTACTTTGGACAGACTGGAAACACCATATATTTT
v_gene: TRBV11-2; d_gene: TRBD1; abundance: NA; j_gene: TRBJ2-7; CDR3aa: CASSLTGGPPEYF; CDR3nt: TGTGCCAGCAGCTTGACAGGGGGCCCTCCGGAGTACTTC
v_gene: TRBV18; d_gene: NA; abundance: NA; j_gene: TRBJ1-5; CDR3aa: CASSTVDSNQPQHF; CDR3nt: TGTGCCAGCTCAACGGTAGATAGCAATCAGCCCCAGCATTTT